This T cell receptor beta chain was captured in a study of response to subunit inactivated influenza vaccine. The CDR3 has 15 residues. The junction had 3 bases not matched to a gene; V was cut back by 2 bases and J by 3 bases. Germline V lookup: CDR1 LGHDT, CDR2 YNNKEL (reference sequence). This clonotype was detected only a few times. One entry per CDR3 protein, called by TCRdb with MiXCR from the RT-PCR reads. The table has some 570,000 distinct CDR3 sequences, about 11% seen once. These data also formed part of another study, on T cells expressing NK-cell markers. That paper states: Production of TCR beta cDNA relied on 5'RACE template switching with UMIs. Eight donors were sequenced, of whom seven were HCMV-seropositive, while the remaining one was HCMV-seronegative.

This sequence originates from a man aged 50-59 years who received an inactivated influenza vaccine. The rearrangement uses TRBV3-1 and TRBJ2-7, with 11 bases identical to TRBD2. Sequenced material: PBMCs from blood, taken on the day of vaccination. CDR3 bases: TGTGCCAGCAGCCAATCCGGGACTAGCGGCTACGAGCAGTACTTC. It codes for CASSQSGTSGYEQYF.